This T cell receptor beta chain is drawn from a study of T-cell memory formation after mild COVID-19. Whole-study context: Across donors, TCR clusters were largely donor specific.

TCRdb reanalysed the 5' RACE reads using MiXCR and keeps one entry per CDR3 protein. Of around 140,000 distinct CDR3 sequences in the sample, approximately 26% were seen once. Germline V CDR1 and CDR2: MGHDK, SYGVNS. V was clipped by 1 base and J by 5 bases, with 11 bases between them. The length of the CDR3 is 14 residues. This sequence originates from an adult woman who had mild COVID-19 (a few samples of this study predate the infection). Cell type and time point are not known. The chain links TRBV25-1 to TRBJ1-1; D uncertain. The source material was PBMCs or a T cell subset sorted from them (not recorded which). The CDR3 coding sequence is TGTGCCAGCAGTGAATTGGCGGGCGGGACTGAAGCTTTCTTT. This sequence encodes CASSELAGGTEAFF.